The 20 T cell receptor beta chains listed next were all sequenced from one sample in a study of cytomegalovirus exposure and HLA in healthy donors. The PCR used 60 Vbeta and 13 Jbeta primers. Only in-frame clones appear in the TCRdb table, and some are missing; sequencing was by immunoSEQ multiplex PCR. The data hold roughly 100,000 clones, with 75% to 80% observed a single time. The sequenced sample consisted of PBMCs. These receptors were taken from a female donor in good health and CMV-seronegative.

The CDR3 loop reads CASSTGGAGTEAFF. CDR3 DNA: TGTGCCAGCAGCACAGGGGGCGCGGGGACTGAAGCTTTCTTT. This chain links TRBV6-6 with TRBJ1-1; 9 nucleotides agree with TRBD1. Germline V lookup: CDR1 MNHNY, CDR2 SVGAGI (reference sequence). This CDR3 is built from 14 residues. Germline trimming cut 6 bases from V and 5 bases from J; bases unmatched to any gene: 7.

The chain links TRBV6-1 to TRBJ2-5, with unresolved D. The assigned J gene may be wrong: the sequence end matches TRBJ2-7 better. CDR1 and CDR2 (germline): MNHNS, SASEGT. The CDR3 contains 11 residues. The CDR3 region is CASRVSYEQYF. The CDR3 bases are TGTGCCAGCAGGGTCTCCTACGAGCAGTACTTC.

This clone turned up a few times. The chain recombines TRBV7-2 with TRBJ1-1; 7 nucleotides agree with TRBD1. The germline CDR1 and CDR2 sequences are SGHTA and FQGNSA. J was trimmed by 12 bases and V by 1 base; bases with no gene match: 14. The CDR3 sequence is 15 residues long. CDR3 sequence: CASSLGRRDSQEPFF. The CDR3 DNA sequence: TGTGCCAGCAGCTTAGGTCGGCGGGACAGTCAAGAACCTTTCTTT.

The chain has TRBV6-5 and TRBJ1-1, with D tentatively TRBD1 (5 bases). There are 11 residues in the CDR3. Germline CDR1 reads MNHEY; CDR2 reads SVGAGI. V was cut by 5 bases and J by 10 bases, with 11 bases left in between. The CDR3 bases are TGTGCCAGCAGTGTCCAGGGATCAGCTTTCTTT. This gives the protein CASSVQGSAFF.

V gene TRBV6-5 combines with J gene TRBJ1-5, with 7 bases lining up with TRBD1. The CDR3 loop spans 14 amino acids. V shed 6 bases, J shed 4 bases, and the junction held 6 bases outside the gene matches. Looked up from germline, CDR1 is MNHEY and CDR2 is SVGAGI. The CDR3, as DNA: TGTGCCAGCAGCGGGACAGCCTTAAATCAGCCCCAGCATTTT. Its translation is CASSGTALNQPQHF.

CDR3 protein: CASSYATGLEQFF. In DNA, the CDR3 is TGTGCCAGCAGTTACGCCACAGGGCTTGAGCAGTTCTTC. The rearrangement links TRBV6-5 to TRBJ2-1, with TRBD1 as a possible D gene (6 bases). Trimming pared 2 bases from V and 9 bases from J, leaving 11 bases between. The CDR3 spans 13 residues. Per germline, CDR1 MNHEY and CDR2 SVGAGI.

This clone has just one count. The chain recombines TRBV7-2 with TRBJ2-7; D gene uncertain. Germline CDR1 SGHTA, CDR2 FQGNSA. Trimming removed 5 bases at V and 3 bases at J, with 17 bases between. The CDR3 has 15 residues. DNA of the CDR3: TGTGCCAGCAGCCCTCGCACCGACTCTTACTACGAGCAGTACTTC. Translation: CASSPRTDSYYEQYF. The full variable domain, in which reference TRBV7-2 and TRBJ2-7 provide the parts outside the CDR3, is GAGVSQSPSNKVTEKGKDVELRCDPISGHTALYWYRQSLGQGLEFLIYFQGNSAPDKSGLPSDRFSAERTGGSVSTLTIQRTQQEDSAVYLCASSPRTDSYYEQYFGPGTRLTVT.

This clone was seen a single time. At one boundary the junction diverges from the germline segment, which might be a read error. The chain has TRBV6-4 and TRBJ2-7; no firm D call. The CDR3 runs 13 residues. Germline V CDR1 and CDR2: MRHNA, SNTAGT. CDR3 coding DNA: TGTGCCAGCAGTGACTCGGTTACCCCTTCTATAGACTTC. Its protein is CASSDSVTPSIDF.

This clone has just a few counts. This rearrangement joins TRBV6-6 to TRBJ2-3; D is perhaps TRBD2 (5 bases). With 7 bases removed from V and 0 bases from J, the gap between germline ends came to 17 bases. The CDR3 extends over 16 amino acids. Germline loops: CDR1 MNHNY, CDR2 SVGAGI (reference sequence). In nucleotides, the CDR3 is TGTGCCAGCACGATCACCCAAGCGGAGAGCACAGATACGCAGTATTTT. This codes for CASTITQAESTDTQYF.

J is TRBJ1-2 and V is TRBV7-8; 8 bases are a match to TRBD1. The CDR3 totals 15 residues. The junction had 6 bases not matched to a gene; V was cut back by 5 bases and J by 1 base. The germline gives CDR1 SGHVS, CDR2 FQNEAQ. DNA of the CDR3: TGTGCCAGCAGCACACAGGGGGTGCTTAACTATGGCTACACCTTC. This codes for CASSTQGVLNYGYTF. The whole variable domain, filled in from reference TRBV7-8 and TRBJ1-2, reads GAGVSQSPRYKVAKRGQDVALRCDPISGHVSLFWYQQALGQGPEFLTYFQNEAQLDKSGLPSDRFFAERPEGSVSTLKIQRTQQEDSAVYLCASSTQGVLNYGYTFGSGTRLTVV.

This chain joins TRBV4-2 and TRBJ2-5, with 13 bases identical to TRBD2. J lost 2 bases, V lost 5 bases, and 8 bases had no gene match. CDR3 size: 17 residues. Germline V CDR1 and CDR2: LGHNA, YNFKEQ. CDR3 bases: TGTGCCAGCAGCGCCGGGCCGGGACTAGCGGGACAAGAGACCCAGTACTTC. It encodes CASSAGPGLAGQETQYF.

This chain connects TRBV7-9 to TRBJ1-6, with D uncertain. CDR3 length equals 13 residues. CDR1 SEHNR and CDR2 FQNEAQ come from the germline V gene (reference sequence). Trimming shortened V by 6 bases and J by 9 bases, and 12 bases separated the two germline ends. The CDR3 spells CASSKEGISPLHF. The CDR3 DNA is TGTGCCAGCAGTAAAGAGGGAATTTCACCCCTCCACTTT. Filled out from reference TRBV7-9 and TRBJ1-6, the complete variable domain reads DTGVSQNPRHKITKRGQNVTFRCDPISEHNRLYWYRQTLGQGPEFLTYFQNEAQLEKSRLLSDRFSAERPKGSFSTLEIQRTEQGDSAMYLCASSKEGISPLHFGNGTRLTVT.

This clone was observed a handful of times. V usage is TRBV30 and J usage is TRBJ1-6; tentative D call: TRBD1 (5 bases). The germline CDR1 and CDR2 sequences are GTSNPN and SVGIG (reference sequence). The germline V and J ends were trimmed by 5 bases and 4 bases, with 9 bases remaining between them. The CDR3 runs 13 residues. CDR3 protein: CAWSREYNSPLHF. The CDR3 nucleotides read TGTGCCTGGTCCAGGGAATATAATTCACCCCTCCACTTT.

The chain couples TRBV6-5 to TRBJ1-1; TRBD1 aligns across 7 bases. After removal of 6 bases from V and 4 bases from J, the junction contained 8 bases not matched to a gene. The V gene's germline CDR1 is MNHEY and CDR2 SVGAGI. This CDR3 is built from 14 residues. CDR3 amino acids: CASRRGQGGTEAFF. The CDR3 DNA is TGTGCCAGCAGGAGGGGGCAAGGGGGCACTGAAGCTTTCTTT.

This sequence joins TRBV7-9 and TRBJ2-1; 9 nucleotides line up with TRBD2. Germline values: CDR1 SEHNR, CDR2 FQNEAQ (reference sequence). The CDR3 has 16 amino acids. V shed 2 bases, J shed 4 bases, and the junction held 6 bases outside the gene matches. The CDR3 DNA reads as TGTGCCAGCAGCTTAACTATAGCGGGGGAATACAATGAGCAGTTCTTC. Translated, it gives CASSLTIAGEYNEQFF.

The chain uses TRBV19 and TRBJ1-2, with 8 bases matching TRBD1. Trimming removed 3 bases from V and 8 bases from J; junction bases left unmatched: 11. CDR1 and CDR2 from the germline V gene are LNHDA and SQIVND (reference sequence). The CDR3 contains 15 residues. CDR3 in amino acids: CASSMAQGQVVGYTF. DNA of the CDR3: TGTGCCAGTAGTATGGCCCAGGGACAGGTAGTCGGCTACACCTTC.

This clone has just one count. The chain joins TRBV14 to TRBJ2-1; 15 bases map to TRBD2. Germline values: CDR1 SGHDN, CDR2 FVKESK. This CDR3 contains 17 residues. The J segment lost 3 bases and the V segment lost 4 bases, leaving 4 bases of the junction unmatched. CDR3 DNA sequence: TGTGCCAGCAGCCCTGGACTAGCGGGGGGGGTCTACAATGAGCAGTTCTTC. Translating it yields CASSPGLAGGVYNEQFF.

The V and J genes are TRBV25-1 and TRBJ2-6; a weak D match, TRBD1 (6 bases). The CDR3 runs 15 residues. Trimming stripped 4 bases from V and 2 bases from J, with 9 bases between. The germline CDR1 and CDR2 sequences are MGHDK and SYGVNS. In DNA form, the CDR3 reads TGTGCCAGCAGTGGGACAGTCCCTGGGGCCAACGTCCTGACTTTC. It specifies CASSGTVPGANVLTF.

This sequence joins TRBV12-5 and TRBJ1-6; D is perhaps TRBD1 (6 bases). There are 15 residues in the CDR3. The V end lost 5 bases, the J end lost 3 bases, and 11 bases lay between the germline ends. Germline V lookup: CDR1 LGHNT, CDR2 FRNRAP. CDR3 coding DNA: TGTGCTAGTGGTCAACCAGGGGACTATAATTCACCCCTCCACTTT. Its translation is CASGQPGDYNSPLHF.

The rearrangement joins TRBV19 to TRBJ2-3; 7 bases agree with TRBD1. Trimming removed 7 bases from V and 2 bases from J; junction bases left unmatched: 6. The germline CDR1 and CDR2 sequences are LNHDA and SQIVND (reference sequence). The CDR3 contains 14 residues. For the CDR3, the DNA is TGTGCCAGTAACTTGGGACAGCTCACAGATACGCAGTATTTT. Translated: CASNLGQLTDTQYF. Combining the CDR3 with reference TRBV19 and TRBJ2-3 gives the whole variable domain DGGITQSPKYLFRKEGQNVTLSCEQNLNHDAMYWYRQDPGQGLRLIYYSQIVNDFQKGDIAEGYSVSREKKESFPLTVTSAQKNPTAFYLCASNLGQLTDTQYFGPGTRLTVL.